Listed below are T cell receptor beta chains from one sample, sequenced in a study of blood T cell repertoires in COVID-19. The protocol was immunoSEQ multiplex PCR, while the TCRdb copy is restricted to in-frame clones and leaves out a portion. The sample lists under 250,000 clones; about 85% were seen once. Source material: peripheral blood. Receptors originate from a man younger than 35 with active or convalescent COVID-19. The CDR3 runs from the conserved cysteine through the conserved F or W. D genes are given only for firm matches. Rows may omit the clone size; those that give it use once, few, many or a size class.

TGCGCCAGCAGCTTGGCCGCGGGACAGTTAAGTGAGCAGTTCTTC	CASSLAAGQLSEQFF	TRBV5-1	.	.	TRBJ2-1
TGTGCCAGCAGCTTAGCGGATACGGGATCCGGGGAGCTGTTTTTT	CASSLADTGSGELFF	TRBV7-2	.	.	TRBJ2-2
TGTGCCAGCAGAAGAGCCTCGTCGGCGGTAGCCTACGAGCAGTACTTC	CASRRASSAVAYEQYF	TRBV27	.	.	TRBJ2-7
TGTGCCAGTACCCGTGGGTTCGGGTCCGATAGCAATCAGCCCCAGCATTTT	CASTRGFGSDSNQPQHF	TRBV19	.	.	TRBJ1-5
TGTGCCAGCAGCTTCAGGCCCAGGGGCTCGGAGACCCAGTACTTC	CASSFRPRGSETQYF	TRBV7-2	.	.	TRBJ2-5
TGTGCCAGCAACCCCGGGACAGAGCCCTACGAGCAGTACTTC	CASNPGTEPYEQYF	TRBV6-2/TRBV6-3	.	TRBD1	TRBJ2-7
TGTGCCAGCAGCTTAGTCCCGCCTGTGCAGGGGACCGGGGAGCTGTTTTTT	CASSLVPPVQGTGELFF	TRBV7-2	.	.	TRBJ2-2
TGTGCCAGCAGTTACAGACAGGGACGTAGGACCCAGCATTTT	CASSYRQGRRTQHF	TRBV6-2/TRBV6-3	.	TRBD1	TRBJ1-5
TGTGCCAGTAGTATCTCAGTAAGATATAACTATGGCTACACCTTC	CASSISVRYNYGYTF	TRBV19	once	.	TRBJ1-2
TGTGCCAGCTGGGGGGGGGTCTCGGATACGCAGTATTTT	CASWGGVSDTQYF	TRBV6-5	.	TRBD2	TRBJ2-3
TGTGCCAGCAGGGCCCCCGGGACAGACCCGTTTCTAGAAGCTTTCTTT	CASRAPGTDPFLEAFF	TRBV28	few	TRBD1	TRBJ1-1
TGTGCCAGCTCTGAGACTGGGTCGGCAGATACGCAGTATTTT	CASSETGSADTQYF	TRBV25-1	few	.	TRBJ2-3
TGTGCCAGCTCTCCTGCGGACAGGGCCCAGAACATTCAGTACTTC	CASSPADRAQNIQYF	TRBV28	.	TRBD1	TRBJ2-4
TGTGCCAGCAGCAGGACAGGGGTTGAGGAAAAACTGTTTTTT	CASSRTGVEEKLFF	TRBV11-2	.	TRBD1	TRBJ1-4
TGTGCCAGTGGATTGGGACAGAGAAACACTGAAGCTTTCTTT	CASGLGQRNTEAFF	TRBV19	.	TRBD1	TRBJ1-1
TGTGCCTGGAGCCTAGGGAGCGGCTACACCTTC	CAWSLGSGYTF	TRBV30	few	.	TRBJ1-2
TGTGCCAGCCGAGCTGCCTCGAACTATGGCTACACCTTC	CASRAASNYGYTF	TRBV18	few	.	TRBJ1-2
TGTGCCAGCAGTCCCCTAGGTTACTCTGGGGCCAACGTCCTGACTTTC	CASSPLGYSGANVLTF	TRBV28	few	.	TRBJ2-6
TGTGCCAGTAGTGAGTTGGGGAAGGGAGTGAGCACTGAAGCTTTCTTT	CASSELGKGVSTEAFF	TRBV19	.	.	TRBJ1-1
TGTGCCAGTATCGGGCAGGGGCAAATGAACACTGAAGCTTTCTTT	CASIGQGQMNTEAFF	TRBV19	.	.	TRBJ1-1
TGTGCCAGCAGCACCCAAGATCGGGACAGGGTCTCTGGAAACACCATATATTTT	CASSTQDRDRVSGNTIYF	TRBV11-2	.	TRBD1	TRBJ1-3
TGCGCCAGCAGCCAAGGAGCTGATGGCTACACCTTC	CASSQGADGYTF	TRBV4-3	.	.	TRBJ1-2
TGTGCCAGCAGCTTAGGACAGGACACACTCTATGGCTACACCTTC	CASSLGQDTLYGYTF	TRBV7-9	.	.	TRBJ1-2
TGTGCCTGGAGTGTAACAGGGACAATCACTGAAGCTTTCTTT	CAWSVTGTITEAFF	TRBV30	once	.	TRBJ1-1